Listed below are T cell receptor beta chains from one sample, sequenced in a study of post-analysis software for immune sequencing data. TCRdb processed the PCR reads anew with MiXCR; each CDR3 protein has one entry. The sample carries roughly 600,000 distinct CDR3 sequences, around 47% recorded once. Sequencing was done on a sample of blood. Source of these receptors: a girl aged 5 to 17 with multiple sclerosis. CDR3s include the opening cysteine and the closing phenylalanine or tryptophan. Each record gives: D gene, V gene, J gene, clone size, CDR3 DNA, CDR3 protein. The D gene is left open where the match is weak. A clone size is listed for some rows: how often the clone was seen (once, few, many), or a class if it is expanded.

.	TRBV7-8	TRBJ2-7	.	TGTGCCAGCAGCTTAGTCTGGGTCGGCTACGAGCAGTACTTC	CASSLVWVGYEQYF
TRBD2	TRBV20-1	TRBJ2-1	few	TGCAGTGCTAGATGGACTAGCGGGAGTCATGAGCAGTTCTTC	CSARWTSGSHEQFF
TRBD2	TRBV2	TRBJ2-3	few	TGTGCCAGCTGCGAAGGGAGGACTAGCGGGGGAAGCACAGATACGCAGTATTTT	CASCEGRTSGGSTDTQYF
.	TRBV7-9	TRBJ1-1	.	TGTGCCAGCACCTTGAGGGGCACTGAAGCTTTCTTT	CASTLRGTEAFF
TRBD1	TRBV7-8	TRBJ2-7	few	TGTGCCAGCAGCTTGCAGGGGGCAAGGAACGAGCAGTACTTC	CASSLQGARNEQYF
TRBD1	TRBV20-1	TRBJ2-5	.	TGCAGTGCTAGACCCGGACAGGGGGCTAAGGAAGAGACCCAGTACTTC	CSARPGQGAKEETQYF
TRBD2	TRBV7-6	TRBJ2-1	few	TGTGCCAGCAGCTCCCTGACTAGCGGGAGGGTCTACAATGAGCAGTTCTTC	CASSSLTSGRVYNEQFF
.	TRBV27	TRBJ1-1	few	TGTGCCAGCAGTTTCCTAAGTCGGTCTAGCCTCGGCACTGAAGCTTTCTTT	CASSFLSRSSLGTEAFF
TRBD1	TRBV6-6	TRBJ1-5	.	TGTGCCAGCAGTCCCTGGGACAGGGATAGCAATCAGCCCCAGCATTTT	CASSPWDRDSNQPQHF
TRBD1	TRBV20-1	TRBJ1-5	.	TGCAGTGCTCTGGACAGGTGGGATCAGCCCCAGCATTTT	CSALDRWDQPQHF
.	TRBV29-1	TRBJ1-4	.	TGCAGCGTTGAAGATCCGGGGAACTCTAATGAAAAACTGTTTTTT	CSVEDPGNSNEKLFF
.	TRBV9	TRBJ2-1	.	TGTGCCGGCAGCGTAGGGACCGGGACGGACGGGAATGAGCAGTTCTTC	CAGSVGTGTDGNEQFF
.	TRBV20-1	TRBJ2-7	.	TGCAGTGCTACCCTAGTGGGCTCCTACGAGCAGTACTTC	CSATLVGSYEQYF
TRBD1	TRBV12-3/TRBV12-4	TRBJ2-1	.	TGTGCCAGCAGTTTATCCCGGGACAGGGAATTGGTGCAGTTCTTC	CASSLSRDRELVQFF
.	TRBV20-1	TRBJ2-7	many	TGCAGTGCTAGAGCATCAGCAGGGTCTCCCTACGAGCAGTACTTC	CSARASAGSPYEQYF
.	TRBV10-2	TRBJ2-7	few	TGCGCCAGCATTGAGGGACGTCTTTCCTACGAGCAGTACTTC	CASIEGRLSYEQYF
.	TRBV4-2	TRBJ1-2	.	TGTGCCAGCAGCCGAGCGGGAGGAGGGGGCTATGGCTACACCTTC	CASSRAGGGGYGYTF